Shown below are 9 T cell receptor beta chains from a single sample sequenced in a study of T cells after posttransplantation cyclophosphamide. The assay was immunoSEQ multiplex PCR, and TCRdb's table has in-frame clones only and misses some. This table has about 32,000 clones, over 85% appearing once. The specimen was PBMCs. The origin of the receptors is a middle-aged woman with a blood cancer, CMV-positive, and with a related stem cell donor.

V is TRBV29-1 and J is TRBJ1-1; D is uncertain. This CDR3 is built from 13 residues. V lost 3 bases to trimming and J lost 1 base, with 9 bases between them. In germline, CDR1 is SQVTM, CDR2 ANQGSEA. The CDR3 coding sequence is TGCAGCGTTGAGGAGGGTAGGAACACTGAAGCTTTCTTT. This translates into CSVEEGRNTEAFF.

V and J are TRBV7-8 and TRBJ1-5; the match to TRBD1 covers 10 bases. Germline trimming cut 1 base from V and 4 bases from J; bases unmatched to any gene: 4. Germline values: CDR1 SGHVS, CDR2 FQNEAQ. The CDR3 has 16 residues. CDR3 residues: CASSLDRQGANQPQHF. The DNA of the CDR3 is TGTGCCAGCAGCTTAGATAGACAGGGGGCTAATCAGCCCCAGCATTTT.

The chain joins TRBV2 to TRBJ2-7; 7 positions agree with TRBD1. The CDR3 is 12 amino acids. Germline V lookup: CDR1 SNHLY, CDR2 FYNNEI. The J segment lost 5 bases and the V segment lost 10 bases, leaving 8 bases of the junction unmatched. CDR3 amino acids: CAIRQGHHEQYF. CDR3 nucleotides: TGTGCCATTCGACAGGGTCACCACGAGCAGTACTTC.

This clone was detected a few times. The rearrangement links TRBV5-5 to TRBJ1-4; D is perhaps TRBD1 (5 bases). V lost 0 bases to trimming and J lost 0 bases, with 9 bases between them. Germline lookup yields CDR1 SGHKS and CDR2 YYEKEE (reference sequence). CDR3 length: 16 amino acids. In nucleotides, the CDR3 is TGTGCCAGCAGCTTGGGACAGACTGCAACTAATGAAAAACTGTTTTTT. Translated, it gives CASSLGQTATNEKLFF.

The chain has TRBV2 and TRBJ1-2; TRBD1 might be the D (5 bases). The V gene's germline CDR1 is SNHLY and CDR2 FYNNEI. The CDR3 length is 16 residues. Trimming left V 5 bases short and J 6 bases short, with 22 bases between. The CDR3 region is CASSSPQGLPRDGYTF. The CDR3, as DNA: TGTGCCAGCAGTTCGCCTCAGGGACTTCCCAGGGATGGCTACACCTTC.

The table lists this clone with a count of one. The chain couples TRBV4-1 to TRBJ1-2; 7 nucleotides agree with TRBD1. V lost 1 base, J lost 5 bases, and 4 bases stayed unmatched. The CDR3 consists of 14 residues. Per germline, CDR1 MGHRA and CDR2 YSYEKL. The CDR3 reads CASSQGDREYGYTF. CDR3 DNA sequence: TGCGCCAGCAGCCAAGGTGACAGGGAGTATGGCTACACCTTC.

V gene TRBV5-1 combines with J gene TRBJ2-5; TRBD1 matches at 8 bases. V was pared by 3 bases and J by 5 bases, with 6 bases of the junction left unmatched. CDR1 and CDR2 (germline): SGHRS, YFSETQ. The length of the CDR3 is 14 residues. Here the CDR3 reads CASSSGQDTETQYF. The CDR3 DNA follows: TGCGCCAGCAGCTCGGGACAGGACACGGAGACCCAGTACTTC.

V is TRBV19 and J is TRBJ1-6, with D tentatively TRBD1 (6 bases). V was shortened by 4 bases and J by 7 bases, with 14 bases between the two germline ends. The CDR3 is 15 amino acids. Germline CDR1 is LNHDA and CDR2 is SQIVND (reference sequence). The CDR3 region is CASSTGEWRNSPLHF. The CDR3 DNA reads TGTGCCAGTAGTACAGGGGAGTGGAGGAATTCACCCCTCCACTTT.

The chain carries TRBV27 and TRBJ2-1; TRBD2 matches 9 bases. Germline assignment: CDR1 MNHEY and CDR2 SMNVEV (reference sequence). The CDR3 spans 19 residues. V dropped 1 base and J dropped 0; count of bases not matched to a gene: 10. This chain's CDR3 is CASSLYSAGGLTSYNEQFF. Here the CDR3 DNA reads TGTGCCAGCAGTTTATATTCAGCGGGGGGATTGACCTCCTACAATGAGCAGTTCTTC.